This TCR beta chain was observed in a study of T cell changes during pregnancy in multiple sclerosis. Unmatched junction bases numbered 5, after V lost 4 bases and J lost 2 bases. CDR1 is SGDLS, CDR2 YYNGEE, per germline. The CDR3 length is 15 residues. The table came from immunoSEQ multiplex PCR; TCRdb's copy has only in-frame clones and leaves some out. The table includes about 74,000 clones, approximately 91% detected once. The sample was peripheral blood, taken in the third trimester of pregnancy. J is TRBJ2-3 and V is TRBV9, with TRBD2 matching over 9 bases. This TCR came from a female donor with multiple sclerosis, enrolled in a pregnancy study. CDR3 in DNA: TGTGCCAGCAGCTTTAGCGGGGGAGTCACAGATACGCAGTATTTT. The encoded protein is CASSFSGGVTDTQYF.